This T cell receptor beta chain was profiled in a study of blood T cell repertoires in COVID-19. Study-wide background: Before being deemed recovered, Cohort 3 donors had two negative PCRs, clearance, or symptom resolution.

In this sample, this clone turned up once. Per the authors' pipeline: Reference gene primer amplification gave estimated nucleated cell counts. The method was immunoSEQ multiplex PCR; TCRdb's version includes in-frame clones alone and lacks a portion of them. Clone size and V and J calls were adopted from that table, with D and trimming inferred from the DNA. In the table there are under 150,000 clones, approximately 84% of which are singletons. Study members were between 18 and 89 years old and lived in 24 US regions. The CDR3 has 14 residues. Trimming removed 9 bases from V and 6 bases from J; junction bases left unmatched: 10. Germline CDR1 is SGHNT and CDR2 is YYREEE (reference sequence).

The sequenced material came from PBMCs or T cells enriched from blood (not recorded which). The chain employs TRBV5-4 and TRBJ2-2, with 8 bases identical to TRBD2. The receptor comes from a man aged 50-59 years in a cohort exposed to, infected with or recovered from COVID-19 (not recorded which). CDR3 in amino acids: CATSGREAPGELFF. CDR3 DNA: TGTGCCACCTCGGGGCGGGAGGCCCCCGGGGAGCTGTTTTTT.